A selection of T cell receptor beta chains follows, all from one sample in a study of monozygotic twins with cystic fibrosis. The data were produced by immunoSEQ multiplex PCR, yet TCRdb's version contains in-frame clones alone and is incomplete. The profile shows 30,000 to 45,000 clones, about 80% of them singletons. Material for sequencing was blood. The source is a girl aged 2 to 10 with cystic fibrosis. Each CDR3 is given with its conserved first and last residue. A D gene is named only where the DNA matches it firmly. A row's size may be missing; if present it is once, few, many or a size class.

J | V | D | size | DNA | CDR3
TRBJ1-3 | TRBV5-1 | TRBD1 | once | TGCGCCAGCAGCTGGGGACAGGGGTCTGGAAACACCATATATTTT | CASSWGQGSGNTIYF
TRBJ2-1 | TRBV6-6 | . | . | TGTGCCAGCAGTTACTCGAGTGTGTACAATGAGCAGTTCTTC | CASSYSSVYNEQFF
TRBJ2-2 | TRBV5-4 | . | . | TGTGCCAGCAGCCCGGGACTTGACACCGGGGAGCTGTTTTTT | CASSPGLDTGELFF
TRBJ2-1 | TRBV5-1 | . | . | TGCGCCAGCAGTCAATTCCCGACTAGGGCGGTCGGTCATGAGCAGTTCTTC | CASSQFPTRAVGHEQFF
TRBJ1-4 | TRBV9 | . | . | TGTGCCAGCAGCGTAGAGATTTTGGGATCCCTAGAGGACAATAATGAAAAACTGTTTTTT | CASSVEILGSLEDNNEKLFF
TRBJ2-6 | TRBV9 | . | . | TGTGCCAGCAGCCTACAGGTCTCTGGGGCCAACGTCCTGACTTTC | CASSLQVSGANVLTF
TRBJ2-3 | TRBV6-1 | TRBD2 | . | TGTGCCAGCAGTGAAGAGCGGGGGACCCGCTTAGATACGCAGTATTTT | CASSEERGTRLDTQYF
TRBJ1-1 | TRBV6-5 | . | . | TGTGCCAGCAGTTGGGGGGACATGACTGAAGCTTTCTTT | CASSWGDMTEAFF
TRBJ1-5 | TRBV27 | . | . | TGTGCCAGCAGTTCACTCAATCAGCCCCAGCATTTT | CASSSLNQPQHF
TRBJ2-7 | TRBV7-9 | . | . | TGTGCCAGCGGAGTCGAGCAGTACTTC | CASGVEQYF
TRBJ2-7 | TRBV7-2 | TRBD2 | . | TGTGCCAGCAGCTTAGGCAAGGGGACTAGCGGCTCCGAGCAGTACTTC | CASSLGKGTSGSEQYF
TRBJ2-2 | TRBV4-3 | . | . | TGCGCCAGCAGCCAAGGTAGCGTTGGAACCGGGGAGCTGTTTTTT | CASSQGSVGTGELFF
TRBJ1-2 | TRBV7-2 | . | once | TGTGCCAGCAGCTTCAAACCCAATGGCTACACCTTC | CASSFKPNGYTF
TRBJ2-7 | TRBV5-6 | . | . | TGTGCCAGCAGCTTGCCCCCCAGGACAGCCCTCTCCTACGAGCAGTACTTC | CASSLPPRTALSYEQYF
TRBJ1-6 | TRBV19 | . | . | TGTGCCAGTAGTACCCGGGACGGAACTATGGGGTCACCCCTCCACTTT | CASSTRDGTMGSPLHF
TRBJ2-1 | TRBV6-6 | . | . | TGTGCCAGCAGCCCCCCCAAGGTCCAGCAGTTCTTC | CASSPPKVQQFF
TRBJ1-6 | TRBV2 | . | . | TGTGCCAGCCAACAGGCGAGCTCCTATAATTCACCCCTCCACTTT | CASQQASSYNSPLHF
TRBJ1-1 | TRBV6-1 | . | . | TGTGCCAGCCCCTGGGGCACTGAAGCTTTCTTT | CASPWGTEAFF
TRBJ1-5 | TRBV5-6 | . | . | TGTGCCAGCAGTTTGGGTCCAAATCAGCCCCAGCATTTT | CASSLGPNQPQHF
TRBJ1-2 | TRBV2 | . | . | TGTGCCAGCAGTGAACCACGGGGGGGACTCTTC | CASSEPRGGLF
TRBJ2-7 | TRBV9 | TRBD2 | . | TGTGCCAGCAGCTTTGACGGACTAGAAACCTACGAGCAGTACTTC | CASSFDGLETYEQYF
TRBJ1-1 | TRBV29-1 | . | . | TGCAGCGTTGAAGGGGCGAACACTGAAGCTTTCTTT | CSVEGANTEAFF
TRBJ1-2 | TRBV4-1 | . | once | TGCGCCAGCAGCCACGGAGGACCGGGGGGCTACACCTTC | CASSHGGPGGYTF
TRBJ1-2 | TRBV9 | TRBD1 | . | TGTGCCAGCAGCGTAGACAGGGGGCGTTCTGGCTACACCTTC | CASSVDRGRSGYTF
TRBJ2-1 | TRBV9 | . | . | TGTGCCAGCAGCGTAGAGCCAGACGGAGACAATGAGCAGTTCTTC | CASSVEPDGDNEQFF
TRBJ1-5 | TRBV7-9 | . | . | TGTGCCAGCAGCCCTACTTTTCAGAAACCGATTAGCAATCAGCCCCAGCATTTT | CASSPTFQKPISNQPQHF
TRBJ1-1 | TRBV19 | . | few | TGTGCCAGTAGTGTCGGGCAGGCCTCTGAAGCTTTCTTT | CASSVGQASEAFF
TRBJ2-7 | TRBV4-1 | . | . | TGCGCCAGCAGCCAAGATTGGCAGAGCTACGAGCAGTACTTC | CASSQDWQSYEQYF
TRBJ1-1 | TRBV5-1 | . | . | TGCGCCAGCAGCAAGACCCTCGGGTTAGTGAACACTGAAGCTTTCTTT | CASSKTLGLVNTEAFF
TRBJ1-1 | TRBV15 | . | few | TGTGCCACCAGCCTGGAGAAGGGGGGCGCCGGGGCTTTCTTT | CATSLEKGGAGAFF
TRBJ2-1 | TRBV2 | . | few | TGTGCCAGCAGTGCAGGTAATTCGAATGAGCAGTTCTTC | CASSAGNSNEQFF